This T cell receptor beta chain was captured by sequencing in a study of blood T cell repertoires in COVID-19. Study details: Sources were T cells, B-cell-depleted T cells, or PBMCs; the material itself was cDNA or gDNA.

Assay: immunoSEQ multiplex PCR; the TCRdb copy retains only in-frame clones and omits some. Of about 300,000 clones listed, about nine tenths are singletons. Trimming cost V 3 bases and J 4 bases, with 10 bases left between them. This CDR3 has 14 amino acids. Germline V gene data show CDR1 as MDHEN and CDR2 as SYDVKM. The material sequenced was peripheral blood. This clonotype was sampled from a woman in her thirties who had recovered from COVID-19. The chain carries TRBV28 and TRBJ1-3; D call uncertain. The CDR3 nucleotides read TGTGCCAGCAGTTTGCGGGAAGGGGGAAACACCATATATTTT. This codes for CASSLREGGNTIYF.